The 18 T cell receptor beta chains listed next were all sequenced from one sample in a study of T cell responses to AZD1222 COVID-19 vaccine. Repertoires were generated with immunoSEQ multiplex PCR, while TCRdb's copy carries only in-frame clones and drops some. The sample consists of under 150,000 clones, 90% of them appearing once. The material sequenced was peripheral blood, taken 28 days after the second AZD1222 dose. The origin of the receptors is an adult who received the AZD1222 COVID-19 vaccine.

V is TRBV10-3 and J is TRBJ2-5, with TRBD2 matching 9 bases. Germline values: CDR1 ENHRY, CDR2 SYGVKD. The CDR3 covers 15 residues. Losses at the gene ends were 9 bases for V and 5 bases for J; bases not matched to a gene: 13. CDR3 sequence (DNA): TGTGCCATTAGTCCGGGTAGCGGGAGCCGGGAGACCCAGTACTTC. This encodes CAISPGSGSRETQYF.

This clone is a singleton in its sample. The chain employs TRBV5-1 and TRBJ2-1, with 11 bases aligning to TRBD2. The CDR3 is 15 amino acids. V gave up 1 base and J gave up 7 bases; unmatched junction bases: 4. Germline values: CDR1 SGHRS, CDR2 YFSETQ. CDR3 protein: CASSLNGLAGNEQFF. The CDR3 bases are TGCGCCAGCAGCTTGAATGGACTAGCGGGTAATGAGCAGTTCTTC.

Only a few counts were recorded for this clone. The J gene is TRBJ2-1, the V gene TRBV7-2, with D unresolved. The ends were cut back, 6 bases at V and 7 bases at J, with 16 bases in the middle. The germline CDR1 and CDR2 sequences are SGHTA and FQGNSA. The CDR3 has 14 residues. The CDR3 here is CASRDGRTDNEQFF. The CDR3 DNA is TGTGCCAGCAGGGATGGTAGGACGGATAATGAGCAGTTCTTC. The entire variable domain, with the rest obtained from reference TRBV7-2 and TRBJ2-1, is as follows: GAGVSQSPSNKVTEKGKDVELRCDPISGHTALYWYRQSLGQGLEFLIYFQGNSAPDKSGLPSDRFSAERTGGSVSTLTIQRTQQEDSAVYLCASRDGRTDNEQFFGPGTRLTVL.

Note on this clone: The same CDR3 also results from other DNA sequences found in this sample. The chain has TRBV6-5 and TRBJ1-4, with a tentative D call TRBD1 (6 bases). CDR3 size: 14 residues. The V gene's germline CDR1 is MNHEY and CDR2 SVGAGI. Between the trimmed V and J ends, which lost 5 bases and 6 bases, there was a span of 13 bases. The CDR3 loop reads CASSRTGSDEKLFF. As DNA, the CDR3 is TGTGCCAGCAGTAGAACAGGGTCTGATGAAAAACTGTTTTTT.

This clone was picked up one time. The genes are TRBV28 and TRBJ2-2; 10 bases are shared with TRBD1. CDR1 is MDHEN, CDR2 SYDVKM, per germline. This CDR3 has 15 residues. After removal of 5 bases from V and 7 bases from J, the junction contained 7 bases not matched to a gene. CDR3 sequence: CASSRTGTGVGELFF. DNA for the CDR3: TGTGCCAGCAGTCGGACCGGGACAGGGGTCGGGGAGCTGTTTTTT.

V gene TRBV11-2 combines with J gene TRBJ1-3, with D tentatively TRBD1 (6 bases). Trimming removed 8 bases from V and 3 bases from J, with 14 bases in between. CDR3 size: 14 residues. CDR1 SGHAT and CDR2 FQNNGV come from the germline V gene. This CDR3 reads CASRPRGGGNTIYF. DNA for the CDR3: TGTGCCAGCCGCCCCAGGGGTGGTGGAAACACCATATATTTT.

The CDR3 region is CASSLSRNTEAFF. CDR3 DNA: TGTGCCAGCAGTTTATCGAGGAACACTGAAGCTTTCTTT. The chain combines TRBV27 with TRBJ1-1; no clear D. The CDR3 extends over 13 amino acids. Germline V gene sequence: CDR1 MNHEY, CDR2 SMNVEV (reference sequence). Trimming cost V 0 bases and J 1 base, with 3 bases left between them.

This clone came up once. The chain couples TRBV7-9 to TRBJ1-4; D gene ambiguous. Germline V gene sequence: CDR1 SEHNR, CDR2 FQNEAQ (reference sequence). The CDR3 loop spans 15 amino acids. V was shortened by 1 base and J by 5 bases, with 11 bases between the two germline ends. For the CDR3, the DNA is TGTGCCAGCAGCTTAGGGGGTCCCGGGAATGAAAAACTGTTTTTT. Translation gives CASSLGGPGNEKLFF. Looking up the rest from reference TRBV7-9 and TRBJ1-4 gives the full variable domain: DTGVSQNPRHKITKRGQNVTFRCDPISEHNRLYWYRQTLGQGPEFLTYFQNEAQLEKSRLLSDRFSAERPKGSFSTLEIQRTEQGDSAMYLCASSLGGPGNEKLFFGSGTQLSVL.

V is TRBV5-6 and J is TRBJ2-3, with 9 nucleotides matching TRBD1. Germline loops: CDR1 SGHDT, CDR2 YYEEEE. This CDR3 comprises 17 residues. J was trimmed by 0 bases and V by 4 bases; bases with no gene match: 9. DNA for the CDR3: TGTGCCAGCAGCCCTTTGTCCGGGACAGGGAGCACAGATACGCAGTATTTT. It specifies CASSPLSGTGSTDTQYF. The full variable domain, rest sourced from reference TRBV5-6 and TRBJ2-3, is DAGVTQSPTHLIKTRGQQVTLRCSPKSGHDTVSWYQQALGQGPQFIFQYYEEEERQRGNFPDRFSGHQFPNYSSELNVNALLLGDSALYLCASSPLSGTGSTDTQYFGPGTRLTVL.

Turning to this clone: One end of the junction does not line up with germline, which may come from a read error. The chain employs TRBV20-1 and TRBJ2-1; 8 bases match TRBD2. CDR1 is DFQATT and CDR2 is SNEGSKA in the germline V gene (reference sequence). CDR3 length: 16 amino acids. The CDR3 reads CSASRIFAGGYSEQFF. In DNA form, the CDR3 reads TGCAGTGCTAGTAGGATCTTTGCGGGAGGCTACAGTGAGCAGTTCTTC.

This CDR3 is CASTTSGGPETQYF. The CDR3 coding sequence is TGTGCCAGCACAACTAGCGGGGGTCCTGAGACCCAGTACTTC. J is TRBJ2-5 and V is TRBV2; 11 bases agree with TRBD2. The CDR3 extends over 14 amino acids. The V segment lost 7 bases and the J segment 5 bases; nucleotides outside the gene matches: 6. From germline, CDR1 is SNHLY and CDR2 FYNNEI.

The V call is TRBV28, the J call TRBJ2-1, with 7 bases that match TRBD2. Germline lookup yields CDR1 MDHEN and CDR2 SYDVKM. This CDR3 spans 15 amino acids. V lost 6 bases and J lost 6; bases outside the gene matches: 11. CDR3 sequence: CASSPGGAGFNEQFF. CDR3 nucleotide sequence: TGTGCCAGCAGCCCGGGGGGAGCGGGTTTCAATGAGCAGTTCTTC.

The CDR3 region has the DNA TGTGCCGCTTCATCGCTCGAGTTTTTTGTTGACACAGATACGCAGTATTTT. Protein product: CAASSLEFFVDTDTQYF. The chain uses TRBV28 and TRBJ2-3; D gene uncertain. The CDR3 sequence is 17 residues long. Per the germline V gene, CDR1 is MDHEN and CDR2 is SYDVKM. The germline V and J ends were trimmed by 11 bases and 2 bases, with 26 bases remaining between them.

The chain's CDR3 is CASSRTGEEQPQHF. CDR3 coding DNA: TGTGCCAGCAGCCGGACAGGGGAGGAACAGCCCCAGCATTTT. The chain uses TRBV7-2 and TRBJ1-5, with 9 nucleotides matching TRBD1. CDR1 SGHTA and CDR2 FQGNSA come from the germline V gene. This CDR3 comprises 14 residues. The junction had 6 bases not matched to a gene; V was cut back by 5 bases and J by 7 bases.

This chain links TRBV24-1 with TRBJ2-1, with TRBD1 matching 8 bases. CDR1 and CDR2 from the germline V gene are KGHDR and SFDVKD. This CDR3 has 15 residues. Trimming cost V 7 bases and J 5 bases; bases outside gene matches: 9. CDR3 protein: CATRTGTGSDNEQFF. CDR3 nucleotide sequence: TGTGCCACCAGAACCGGGACAGGTTCCGACAATGAGCAGTTCTTC.

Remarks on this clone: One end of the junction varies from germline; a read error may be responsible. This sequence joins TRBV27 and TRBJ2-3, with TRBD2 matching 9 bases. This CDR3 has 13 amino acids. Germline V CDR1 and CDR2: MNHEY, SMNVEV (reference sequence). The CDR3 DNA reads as TGTGCCAGCAGGCGGGGGGGCCCAGATGCGCAGTATTTT. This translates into CASRRGGPDAQYF.

CDR3 in amino acids: CASRGVGNQPQHF. CDR3 DNA sequence: TGTGCCAGTAGGGGGGTAGGTAATCAGCCCCAGCATTTT. The chain combines TRBV19 with TRBJ1-5, with TRBD1 as a possible D gene (5 bases). Deletions cut 6 bases from V and 4 bases from J, with 10 bases between. The CDR3 sequence is 13 residues long. Germline values: CDR1 LNHDA, CDR2 SQIVND (reference sequence).

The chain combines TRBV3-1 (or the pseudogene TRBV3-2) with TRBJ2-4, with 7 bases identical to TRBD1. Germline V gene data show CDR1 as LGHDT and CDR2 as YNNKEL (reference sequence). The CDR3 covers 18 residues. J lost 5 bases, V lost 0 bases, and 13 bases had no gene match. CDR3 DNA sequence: TGTGCCAGCAGCCAAGACGAAACAGGGGTGGGTTCTCAAAACATTCAGTACTTC. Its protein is CASSQDETGVGSQNIQYF.